This entry lists 25 T cell receptor beta chains sequenced from one sample in a study of blood T cell repertoires in COVID-19 (dated by TCRdb to 2018 to 2021). Library generation was performed with the immunoSEQ multiplex PCR assay. This is the immuneACCESS table as TCRdb keeps it, with only in-frame sequences that have V and J called. A part of the clones is gone; compared with another copy, unresolved V genes explain less than half, and the rest is unexplained. In all, the sample holds 150,000 or so clones, and 85% to 90% of those were seen once. Roughly 4% of the sample is in the top ten clones. Sequences were obtained from peripheral blood. These TCRs come from a woman in her 70s with acute or convalescent COVID-19.

V gene TRBV7-9 combines with J gene TRBJ1-3; 7 bases are a match to TRBD1. V lost 5 bases, J lost 2 bases, and 6 bases stayed unmatched. The length of the CDR3 is 15 residues. CDR1 SEHNR and CDR2 FQNEAQ come from the germline V gene (reference sequence). The CDR3 nucleotides read TGTGCCAGCAGCCCGCACGGGACAGCTGGAAACACCATATATTTT. This translates into CASSPHGTAGNTIYF. The full variable domain, completed using reference TRBV7-9 and TRBJ1-3, is DTGVSQNPRHKITKRGQNVTFRCDPISEHNRLYWYRQTLGQGPEFLTYFQNEAQLEKSRLLSDRFSAERPKGSFSTLEIQRTEQGDSAMYLCASSPHGTAGNTIYFGEGSWLTVV.

This rearrangement joins TRBV5-6 to TRBJ2-2; D is perhaps TRBD2 (5 bases). The CDR3 length is 15 residues. V lost 5 bases and J lost 4, with 15 bases in between. CDR1 is SGHDT, CDR2 YYEEEE, per germline. Written as DNA, the CDR3 is TGTGCCAGCAGGGGCGACCCCGCGGGCACCGGGGAGCTGTTTTTT. Its translation: CASRGDPAGTGELFF.

The CDR3, as DNA: TGTGCCAGCAGACCAGGGGACAGGCCCTACGAGCAGTACTTC. As protein: CASRPGDRPYEQYF. V usage is TRBV7-2 and J usage is TRBJ2-7; 8 bases match TRBD1. Per germline, CDR1 SGHTA and CDR2 FQGNSA. J was trimmed by 2 bases and V by 6 bases; bases with no gene match: 6. This CDR3 is 14 amino acids long.

CDR3 in amino acids: CASSVDGSRGELFF. CDR3 nucleotides: TGTGCCAGCAGCGTAGATGGGAGCCGCGGGGAGCTGTTTTTT. The genes are TRBV9 and TRBJ2-2, with D possibly matching TRBD2 (5 bases). The CDR3 has 14 amino acids. The germline V gene has CDR1 SGDLS and CDR2 YYNGEE. Trimming took off 0 bases at V and 7 bases at J, with 10 bases between the two ends.

V usage is TRBV10-3 and J usage is TRBJ1-4, with D unclear. Per germline, CDR1 ENHRY and CDR2 SYGVKD. Trimming removed 5 bases from V and 0 bases from J, with 4 bases in between. CDR3 length: 13 residues. The CDR3 loop is CAISSSTNEKLFF. CDR3 sequence (DNA): TGTGCCATCAGTTCTTCAACTAATGAAAAACTGTTTTTT.

Concerning this clone: Other DNA sequences from this sample encode an identical CDR3 as well. The V call is TRBV18, the J call TRBJ1-6; 9 bases map to TRBD1. Germline V gene data show CDR1 as KGHSH and CDR2 as LQKENI. J lost 8 bases, V lost 3 bases, and 2 bases had no gene match. This CDR3 comprises 14 residues. For the CDR3, the DNA is TGTGCCAGCTCACCGACAGGGGGTGATTCACCCCTCCACTTT. Its translation: CASSPTGGDSPLHF.

This clone has only one observation. The chain has TRBV7-9 and TRBJ2-5; D ambiguous. Germline CDR1 reads SEHNR; CDR2 reads FQNEAQ (reference sequence). Between the trimmed V and J ends, which lost 6 bases and 6 bases, there was a span of 23 bases. The CDR3 sequence is 16 residues long. The DNA for the CDR3 is TGTGCCAGCAGTCCTCTCCCCTCAGGTTCCCCCCAGACCCAGTACTTC. It translates to CASSPLPSGSPQTQYF.

V is TRBV12-3 or TRBV12-4 and J is TRBJ2-2; no clear D gene. There are 11 residues in the CDR3. Deletions cut 4 bases from V and 7 bases from J, with 4 bases between. In nucleotides, the CDR3 is TGTGCCAGCAGTTCCCTCGGGGAGCTGTTTTTT. Its translation is CASSSLGELFF.

The chain is built from TRBV11-2 and TRBJ2-1; D gene ambiguous. The germline CDR1 and CDR2 sequences are SGHAT and FQNNGV. V was clipped by 6 bases and J by 6 bases, with 15 bases between them. The CDR3 is 14 residues long. This chain's CDR3 is CASSLPPRSNEQFF. CDR3 DNA: TGTGCCAGCAGTCTACCCCCCCGATCCAATGAGCAGTTCTTC. Supplemented by reference TRBV11-2 and TRBJ2-1, the full variable domain reads EAGVAQSPRYKIIEKRQSVAFWCNPISGHATLYWYQQILGQGPKLLIQFQNNGVVDDSQLPKDRFSAERLKGVDSTLKIQPAKLEDSAVYLCASSLPPRSNEQFFGPGTRLTVL.

The chain combines TRBV25-1 with TRBJ2-1, with 11 nucleotides matching TRBD2. Germline CDR1 MGHDK, CDR2 SYGVNS. V dropped 4 bases and J dropped 2; count of bases not matched to a gene: 10. The CDR3 sequence is 18 residues long. The CDR3 reads CASSGLAGGRGAYNEQFF. In nucleotides, the CDR3 is TGTGCCAGCAGTGGCCTAGCGGGAGGCCGGGGGGCCTACAATGAGCAGTTCTTC.

The chain has TRBV2 and TRBJ1-6; D unresolved. The CDR3 is 12 residues long. The V gene lost 8 bases and the J gene lost 7 bases, with 9 bases spanning the gap. Germline CDR1 is SNHLY and CDR2 is FYNNEI. The CDR3 DNA is TGTGCCAGCCTGGACTGGAATTCACCCCTCCACTTT. It yields the protein CASLDWNSPLHF.

This sequence joins TRBV4-1 and TRBJ1-4, with TRBD1 matching 9 bases. The V segment lost 4 bases and the J segment 4 bases; nucleotides outside the gene matches: 10. Germline CDR1 MGHRA, CDR2 YSYEKL. The CDR3 is 17 residues long. The CDR3 is CASSLYRGQRSNEKLFF. DNA of the CDR3: TGCGCCAGCAGCCTTTACAGGGGGCAGCGGAGTAATGAAAAACTGTTTTTT.

This rearrangement joins TRBV28 to TRBJ1-3; 7 bases map to TRBD1. J lost 4 bases, V lost 7 bases, and 13 bases had no gene match. There are 16 residues in the CDR3. In germline, CDR1 is MDHEN, CDR2 SYDVKM. CDR3 protein: CASTLQGTSVGNTIYF. CDR3 nucleotides: TGTGCCAGCACCCTACAGGGGACTTCTGTCGGAAACACCATATATTTT.

The chain couples TRBV27 to TRBJ2-3; 10 nucleotides match TRBD2. The CDR3 is 17 amino acids. Germline CDR1 reads MNHEY; CDR2 reads SMNVEV (reference sequence). The V segment lost 0 bases and the J segment 1 base; nucleotides outside the gene matches: 4. In nucleotides, the CDR3 is TGTGCCAGCAGTTTATCGACTAGCGGGTGGCGCACAGATACGCAGTATTTT. It encodes CASSLSTSGWRTDTQYF.

V and J are TRBV18 and TRBJ1-5; 7 bases align to TRBD1. After removal of 5 bases from V and 11 bases from J, the junction contained 12 bases not matched to a gene. The length of the CDR3 is 14 residues. Germline loops: CDR1 KGHSH, CDR2 LQKENI. CDR3 nucleotide sequence: TGTGCCAGCTCAGAGAGACAGGGCTTTCCCTCCCAGCATTTT. Encoded protein: CASSERQGFPSQHF.

The chain employs TRBV11-2 and TRBJ2-1, with D uncertain. This CDR3 has 16 amino acids. Trimming cost V 0 bases and J 2 bases, with 11 bases left between them. Germline V gene lookup returns CDR1 SGHAT and CDR2 FQNNGV. The CDR3 region has the DNA TGTGCCAGCAGCTTAGATCTAAGGCGGCCCTACAATGAGCAGTTCTTC. This codes for CASSLDLRRPYNEQFF.

The chain carries TRBV28 and TRBJ2-1, with 14 bases lining up with TRBD2. CDR1 and CDR2 (germline): MDHEN, SYDVKM. This CDR3 contains 18 residues. V shed 3 bases and J 0 bases; nucleotides not matched to a gene: 4. CDR3 loop: CASSFGLAGGSSYNEQFF. CDR3 sequence (DNA): TGTGCCAGCAGTTTTGGACTAGCGGGGGGCAGCTCCTACAATGAGCAGTTCTTC.

The V call is TRBV4-2, the J call TRBJ2-1, with TRBD2 matching over 7 bases. This CDR3 has 15 amino acids. V shed 3 bases and J 9 bases; nucleotides not matched to a gene: 11. Germline CDR1 LGHNA, CDR2 YNFKEQ. The CDR3 region is CASSHGERDGAEQFF. The CDR3 DNA follows: TGTGCCAGCAGCCACGGTGAGCGGGATGGGGCTGAGCAGTTCTTC.

The V gene is TRBV29-1, the J gene TRBJ2-7; D gene uncertain. Trimming removed 8 bases from V and 6 bases from J, with 20 bases in between. The CDR3 is 13 residues long. Germline CDR1 and CDR2: SQVTM and ANQGSEA. The CDR3 DNA follows: TGCAGCATAAAATATGGGCCACTCGCCGAGCAGTACTTC. The encoded protein is CSIKYGPLAEQYF.

This chain uses TRBV28 with TRBJ1-2; 8 positions agree with TRBD1. Germline CDR1 MDHEN, CDR2 SYDVKM. The CDR3 extends over 14 amino acids. The ends lost 2 bases at V and 4 bases at J; junction bases unmatched: 3. The CDR3 is CASSLNRGAYGYTF. The DNA for the CDR3 is TGTGCCAGCAGTTTAAACAGGGGGGCCTATGGCTACACCTTC.

This clone came up a few times. This CDR3 is CAWSFRFSEQFF. The CDR3 DNA sequence: TGTGCCTGGAGTTTCCGATTTAGTGAGCAGTTCTTC. The chain employs TRBV30 and TRBJ2-1, with D unresolved. The germline V gene has CDR1 GTSNPN and CDR2 SVGIG (reference sequence). The CDR3 has 12 residues. V shed 2 bases and J shed 9 bases, with 11 bases lying between them.

CDR3 loop: CASSDYRRLAANNEQFF. The CDR3 DNA reads TGTGCCAGCAGTGACTACAGACGACTAGCGGCGAACAATGAGCAGTTCTTC. The J gene is TRBJ2-1, the V gene TRBV28; TRBD2 matches at 9 bases. The CDR3 is 17 residues long. Unmatched junction bases numbered 13, after V lost 5 bases and J lost 5 bases. Germline CDR1 reads MDHEN; CDR2 reads SYDVKM.

The J gene is TRBJ2-2, the V gene TRBV19; no firm D call. V lost 6 bases and J 0 bases, leaving 8 bases between the germline ends. CDR3 length: 14 amino acids. CDR1 and CDR2 from the germline V gene are LNHDA and SQIVND (reference sequence). CDR3 sequence: CASRNSANTGELFF. The CDR3 nucleotides read TGTGCCAGTAGAAACAGTGCGAACACCGGGGAGCTGTTTTTT.

The CDR3 is CASSLIFGGDTQYF. In nucleotides, the CDR3 is TGTGCCAGCAGCTTAATATTTGGGGGGGATACGCAGTATTTT. The gene calls are TRBV7-9 and TRBJ2-3; D is possibly TRBD2 (6 bases). V was clipped by 2 bases and J by 6 bases, with 12 bases between them. From germline, CDR1 is SEHNR and CDR2 FQNEAQ (reference sequence). CDR3 length: 14 residues.

This chain connects TRBV7-2 to TRBJ1-1; 7 bases are shared with TRBD1. The CDR3 extends over 14 amino acids. The trim removed 3 bases at V and 6 bases at J, leaving 7 bases unmatched. CDR1 and CDR2 from the germline V gene are SGHTA and FQGNSA. The CDR3 sequence: CASSFQQGHAEAFF. CDR3 coding DNA: TGTGCCAGCAGCTTTCAACAGGGGCATGCTGAAGCTTTCTTT.